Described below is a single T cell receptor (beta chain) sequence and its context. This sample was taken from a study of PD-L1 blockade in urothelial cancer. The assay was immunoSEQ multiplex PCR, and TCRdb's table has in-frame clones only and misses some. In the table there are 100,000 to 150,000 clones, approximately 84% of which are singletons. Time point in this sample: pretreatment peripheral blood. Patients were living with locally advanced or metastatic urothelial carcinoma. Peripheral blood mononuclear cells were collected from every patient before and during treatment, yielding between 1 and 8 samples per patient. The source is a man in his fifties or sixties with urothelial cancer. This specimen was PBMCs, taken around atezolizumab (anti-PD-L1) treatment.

CDR3 coding DNA: TGTGCCAGCTCCGGGACAGGCGACACTGAAGCTTTCTTT. Protein sequence: CASSGTGDTEAFF. The chain recombines TRBV18 with TRBJ1-1; 8 bases map to TRBD1. This CDR3 has 13 residues. Per the germline V gene, CDR1 is KGHSH and CDR2 is LQKENI. Trimming removed 6 bases from V and 3 bases from J; junction bases left unmatched: 3.